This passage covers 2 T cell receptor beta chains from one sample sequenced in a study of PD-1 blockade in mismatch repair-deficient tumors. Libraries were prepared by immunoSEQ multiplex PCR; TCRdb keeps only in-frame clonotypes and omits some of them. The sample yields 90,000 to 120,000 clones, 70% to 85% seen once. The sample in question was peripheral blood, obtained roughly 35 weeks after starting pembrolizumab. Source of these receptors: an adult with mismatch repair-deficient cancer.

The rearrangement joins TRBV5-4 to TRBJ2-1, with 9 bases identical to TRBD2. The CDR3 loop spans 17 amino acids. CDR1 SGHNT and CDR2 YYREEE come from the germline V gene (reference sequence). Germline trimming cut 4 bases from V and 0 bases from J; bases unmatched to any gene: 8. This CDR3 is CASSPMTSGSSYNEQFF. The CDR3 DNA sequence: TGTGCCAGCAGCCCAATGACTAGCGGAAGCTCCTACAATGAGCAGTTCTTC.

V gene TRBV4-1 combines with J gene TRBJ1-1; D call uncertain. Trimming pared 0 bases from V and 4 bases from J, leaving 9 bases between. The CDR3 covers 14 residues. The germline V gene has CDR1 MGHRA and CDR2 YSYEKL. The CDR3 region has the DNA TGCGCCAGCAGCCAAGATGTCTCGACCACTGAAGCTTTCTTT. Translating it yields CASSQDVSTTEAFF.